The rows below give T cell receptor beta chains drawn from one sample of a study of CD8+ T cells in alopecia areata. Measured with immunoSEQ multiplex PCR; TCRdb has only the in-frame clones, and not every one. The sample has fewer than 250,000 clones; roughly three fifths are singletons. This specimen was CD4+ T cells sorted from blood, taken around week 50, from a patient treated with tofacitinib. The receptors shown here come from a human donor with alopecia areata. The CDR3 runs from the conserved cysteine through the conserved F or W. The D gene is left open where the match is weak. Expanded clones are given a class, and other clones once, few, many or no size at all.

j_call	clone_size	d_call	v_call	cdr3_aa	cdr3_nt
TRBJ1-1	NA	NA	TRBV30	CAWTTGMNTEAFF	TGTGCCTGGACGACAGGCATGAACACTGAAGCTTTCTTT
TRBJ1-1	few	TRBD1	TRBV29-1	CSVDRGIAEAFF	TGCAGCGTTGACAGGGGGATCGCTGAAGCTTTCTTT
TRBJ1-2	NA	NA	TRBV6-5	CASSFEGNYGYTF	TGTGCCAGCAGTTTCGAGGGTAACTATGGCTACACCTTC
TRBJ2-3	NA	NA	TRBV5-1	CASSFGRGAVTDTQYF	TGCGCCAGCAGCTTCGGGCGGGGTGCCGTCACAGATACGCAGTATTTT
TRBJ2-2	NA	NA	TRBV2	CASKQITGELFF	TGTGCCAGCAAACAAATCACCGGGGAGCTGTTTTTT
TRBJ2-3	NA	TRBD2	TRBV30	CAWSPPGLGDTQYF	TGTGCCTGGAGTCCCCCGGGACTAGGAGATACGCAGTATTTT
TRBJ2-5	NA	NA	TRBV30	CAWSGSYQETQYF	TGTGCCTGGAGCGGCAGCTACCAAGAGACCCAGTACTTC
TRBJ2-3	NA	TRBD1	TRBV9	CASSSGTGKDTQYF	TGTGCCAGCAGCTCCGGGACAGGGAAAGATACGCAGTATTTT
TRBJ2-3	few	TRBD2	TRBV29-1	CSVGLTSGTDTQYF	TGCAGCGTTGGACTAACTAGCGGAACAGATACGCAGTATTTT
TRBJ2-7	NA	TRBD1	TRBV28	CASSTRTTGGMSEQYF	TGTGCCAGCAGTACCCGGACGACAGGGGGGATGAGCGAGCAGTACTTC
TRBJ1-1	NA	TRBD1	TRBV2	CASTPGQGDTEAFF	TGTGCCAGCACCCCAGGACAGGGTGACACTGAAGCTTTCTTT
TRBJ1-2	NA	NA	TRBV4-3	CASSQDLGRIYGYTF	TGCGCCAGCAGCCAAGATCTCGGACGGATCTATGGCTACACCTTC
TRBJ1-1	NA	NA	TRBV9	CASTRGQNTEAFF	TGTGCCAGTACGAGGGGACAGAACACTGAAGCTTTCTTT
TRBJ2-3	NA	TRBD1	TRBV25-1	CASTQGGYTQYF	TGTGCCAGCACACAGGGGGGATATACGCAGTATTTT
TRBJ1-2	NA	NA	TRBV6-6	CASSLVVGHGYTF	TGTGCCAGCAGTCTCGTCGTTGGGCATGGCTACACCTTC
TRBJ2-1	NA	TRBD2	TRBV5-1	CASSPGLAGGPSYNEQFF	TGCGCCAGCAGCCCGGGACTAGCGGGGGGGCCCTCCTACAATGAGCAGTTCTTC
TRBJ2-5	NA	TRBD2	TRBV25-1	CASGPGLAGGYQETQYF	TGTGCCAGCGGACCGGGACTAGCGGGGGGGTACCAAGAGACCCAGTACTTC
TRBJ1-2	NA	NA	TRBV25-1	CASSENPYGYTF	TGTGCCAGCAGTGAAAACCCCTATGGCTACACCTTC
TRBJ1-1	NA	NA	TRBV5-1	CASSFPGRDTEAFF	TGCGCCAGCAGCTTCCCGGGGCGGGACACTGAAGCTTTCTTT
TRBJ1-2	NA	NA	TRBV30	CAWGPNYTF	TGTGCCTGGGGACCTAACTACACCTTC
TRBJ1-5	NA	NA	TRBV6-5	CASSYSGDTNQPQHF	TGTGCCAGCAGTTACTCTGGGGACACCAATCAGCCCCAGCATTTT
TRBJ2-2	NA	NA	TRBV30	CAWSSGTTNTGELFF	TGTGCCTGGAGTTCCGGGACAACGAACACCGGGGAGCTGTTTTTT
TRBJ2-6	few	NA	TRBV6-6	CASRPGTSGANVLTF	TGTGCCAGCAGACCTGGGACCTCTGGGGCCAACGTCCTGACTTTC
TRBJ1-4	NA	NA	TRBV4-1	CASSQEEGTNEKLFF	TGCGCCAGCAGCCAAGAAGAGGGTACTAATGAAAAACTGTTTTTT
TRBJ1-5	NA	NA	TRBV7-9	CASSGPGGLSQPQHF	TGTGCCAGCAGCGGCCCTGGGGGGCTGAGTCAGCCCCAGCATTTT
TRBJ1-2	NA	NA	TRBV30	CAWSVVLTDGYTF	TGTGCCTGGAGTGTAGTTCTGACAGATGGCTACACCTTC
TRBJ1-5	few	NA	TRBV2	CASSDSQGRSNQPQHF	TGTGCCAGCAGTGATTCCCAGGGGCGCAGCAATCAGCCCCAGCATTTT
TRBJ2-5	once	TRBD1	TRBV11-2	CASSSRTGDRETQYF	TGTGCCAGCAGCTCCCGGACAGGCGACCGGGAGACCCAGTACTTC
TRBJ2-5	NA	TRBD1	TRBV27	CASRRTGQETQYF	TGTGCCAGCAGACGGACAGGGCAAGAGACCCAGTACTTC
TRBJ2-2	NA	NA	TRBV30	CAWSVNWLNTGELFF	TGTGCCTGGAGTGTAAATTGGTTGAACACCGGGGAGCTGTTTTTT
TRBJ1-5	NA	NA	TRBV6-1	CASNEGSPRPQHF	TGTGCCAGCAACGAGGGCAGCCCTAGGCCCCAGCATTTT
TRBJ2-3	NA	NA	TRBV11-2	CASSLEVLGNTQYF	TGTGCCAGCAGCTTAGAAGTGTTGGGTAATACGCAGTATTTT
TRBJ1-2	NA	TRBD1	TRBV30	CAWTGRGHDYGYTF	TGTGCCTGGACGGGGAGGGGGCATGACTATGGCTACACCTTC
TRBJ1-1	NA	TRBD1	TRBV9	CASSVIGQGVPEAFF	TGTGCCAGCAGCGTAATTGGACAGGGTGTACCTGAAGCTTTCTTT
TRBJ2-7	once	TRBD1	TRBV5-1	CASSAPGQGPYEQYF	TGCGCCAGCAGCGCACCGGGACAGGGACCCTACGAGCAGTACTTC
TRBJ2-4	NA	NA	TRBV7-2	CASSQENLAKNIQYF	TGTGCCAGTTCACAGGAGAATCTAGCCAAAAACATTCAGTACTTC
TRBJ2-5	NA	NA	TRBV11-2	CASGRGETQYF	TGTGCCAGCGGCCGAGGTGAGACCCAGTACTTC
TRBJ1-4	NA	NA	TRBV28	CASSFGPLGEKLFF	TGTGCCAGCAGTTTCGGACCCTTGGGAGAAAAACTGTTTTTT
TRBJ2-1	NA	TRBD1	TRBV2	CASSEDRGSYNEQFF	TGTGCCAGCAGTGAAGACAGGGGATCCTACAATGAGCAGTTCTTC
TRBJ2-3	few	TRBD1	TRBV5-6	CASSFKGARGDTQYF	TGTGCCAGCAGCTTTAAGGGGGCAAGGGGAGATACGCAGTATTTT
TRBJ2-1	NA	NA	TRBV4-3	CASSQDLGNREQFF	TGCGCCAGCAGCCAAGATCTTGGGAACCGGGAGCAGTTCTTC
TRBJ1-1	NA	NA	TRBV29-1	CSVALGLGTEAFF	TGCAGCGTTGCGTTAGGGTTGGGCACTGAAGCTTTCTTT
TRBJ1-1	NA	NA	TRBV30	CAWSREGREAFF	TGTGCCTGGAGTAGAGAAGGCCGGGAAGCTTTCTTT